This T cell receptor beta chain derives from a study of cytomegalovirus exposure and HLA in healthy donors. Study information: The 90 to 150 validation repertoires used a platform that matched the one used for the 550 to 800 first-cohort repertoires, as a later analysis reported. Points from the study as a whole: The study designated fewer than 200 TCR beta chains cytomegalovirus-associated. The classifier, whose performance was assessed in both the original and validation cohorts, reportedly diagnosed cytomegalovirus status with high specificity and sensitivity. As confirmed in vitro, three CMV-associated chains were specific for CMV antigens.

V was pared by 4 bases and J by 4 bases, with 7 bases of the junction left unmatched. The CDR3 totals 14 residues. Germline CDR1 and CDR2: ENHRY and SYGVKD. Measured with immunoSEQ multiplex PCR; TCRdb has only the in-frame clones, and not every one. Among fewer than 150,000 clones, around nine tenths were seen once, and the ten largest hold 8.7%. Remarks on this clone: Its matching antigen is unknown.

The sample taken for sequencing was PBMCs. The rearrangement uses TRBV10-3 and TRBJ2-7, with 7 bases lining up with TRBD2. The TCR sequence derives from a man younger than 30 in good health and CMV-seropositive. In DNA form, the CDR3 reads TGTGCCATCAGTGGGGGAGGGGATCGATACGAGCAGTACTTC. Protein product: CAISGGGDRYEQYF.